The 4 T cell receptor beta chains below all came from one sample that was sequenced in a study of T cell responses to AZD1222 COVID-19 vaccine. Only in-frame clones appear in the TCRdb table, and some are missing; sequencing was by immunoSEQ multiplex PCR. Among about 77,000 clones listed, roughly 90% were seen once. Sequenced here: peripheral blood, sampled 28 days after the second AZD1222 dose. The receptors shown here come from an adult who received the AZD1222 COVID-19 vaccine.

The gene calls are TRBV19 and TRBJ2-5; 8 bases map to TRBD1. This CDR3 is 16 amino acids long. Germline V lookup: CDR1 LNHDA, CDR2 SQIVND (reference sequence). The junction had 4 bases not matched to a gene; V was cut back by 1 base and J by 0 bases. Here the CDR3 DNA reads TGTGCCAGTAGTATAGGGGGGACAGGACACCAAGAGACCCAGTACTTC. Amino acids: CASSIGGTGHQETQYF.

The chain carries TRBV7-8 and TRBJ2-3; 11 positions agree with TRBD2. This CDR3 is built from 16 residues. Per the germline V gene, CDR1 is SGHVS and CDR2 is FQNEAQ. V was pared by 3 bases and J by 6 bases, with 8 bases of the junction left unmatched. This chain's CDR3 is CASSFYSGRESDTQYF. In DNA, the CDR3 is TGTGCCAGCAGCTTCTATAGCGGGAGGGAATCTGATACGCAGTATTTT.

The rearrangement uses TRBV2 and TRBJ1-4, with 7 bases lining up with TRBD1. The CDR3 is 14 amino acids. Losses at the gene ends were 8 bases for V and 4 bases for J; bases not matched to a gene: 7. Germline CDR1 SNHLY, CDR2 FYNNEI. The CDR3 nucleotides are TGTGCCAGCTTAGGACAGGAGCGTAATGAAAAACTGTTTTTT. This encodes CASLGQERNEKLFF.

The chain employs TRBV28 and TRBJ2-5, with D perhaps matching TRBD1 (5 bases). Deletions cut 10 bases from V and 7 bases from J, with 16 bases between. This CDR3 comprises 12 residues. Germline V gene data show CDR1 as MDHEN and CDR2 as SYDVKM. The CDR3 DNA is TGTGCCATAGGTCAGGACATAGGGACCCAGTACTTC. Protein product: CAIGQDIGTQYF.